This passage covers 17 T cell receptor beta chains from one sample sequenced in a study of somatic mutations in cytotoxic T cells in rheumatoid arthritis. Assay: immunoSEQ multiplex PCR; the TCRdb copy retains only in-frame clones and omits some. The table includes about 29,000 clones, around 90% detected once. Sequences were obtained from CD8+ T cells sorted from blood. Receptor source: an adult with rheumatoid arthritis.

This chain connects TRBV9 to TRBJ2-1; 13 bases align to TRBD2. Trimming removed 3 bases from V and 0 bases from J; junction bases left unmatched: 6. The CDR3 runs 18 residues. Germline-derived CDR1 and CDR2 are SGDLS and YYNGEE. The CDR3 bases are TGTGCCAGCAGCGCGACTAGCGGGAGGAGAGGCTCCTACAATGAGCAGTTCTTC. It yields the protein CASSATSGRRGSYNEQFF.

V and J are TRBV15 and TRBJ2-1, with D possibly matching TRBD2 (5 bases). Germline V gene sequence: CDR1 LNHNV, CDR2 YYDKDF (reference sequence). The CDR3 extends over 15 amino acids. Trimming shortened V by 1 base and J by 6 bases, and 13 bases separated the two germline ends. The CDR3: CATSRVTGTSNEQFF. DNA for the CDR3: TGTGCCACCAGCAGAGTAACGGGAACTTCCAATGAGCAGTTCTTC.

In its sample, this clone was seen a few times. This chain uses TRBV7-6 with TRBJ1-4; TRBD1 matches 8 bases. The CDR3 runs 14 residues. CDR1 and CDR2 (germline): SGHVS, FNYEAQ. Losses at the gene ends were 2 bases for V and 6 bases for J; bases not matched to a gene: 2. The CDR3 here is CASSLSGGDEKLFF. CDR3 nucleotide sequence: TGTGCCAGCAGCTTATCAGGGGGCGATGAAAAACTGTTTTTT.

The rearrangement joins TRBV19 to TRBJ2-4; perhaps TRBD2 as D (6 bases). Germline V lookup: CDR1 LNHDA, CDR2 SQIVND (reference sequence). This CDR3 is 13 amino acids long. Trimming pared 11 bases from V and 0 bases from J, leaving 11 bases between. The CDR3 here is CASLGLAKNIQYF. CDR3 nucleotides: TGTGCCTCCCTGGGACTAGCCAAAAACATTCAGTACTTC. Based on the CDR3 plus reference TRBV19 and TRBJ2-4, the full variable domain is DGGITQSPKYLFRKEGQNVTLSCEQNLNHDAMYWYRQDPGQGLRLIYYSQIVNDFQKGDIAEGYSVSREKKESFPLTVTSAQKNPTAFYLCASLGLAKNIQYFGAGTRLSVL.

V and J are TRBV29-1 and TRBJ2-1; D gene uncertain. V gave up 5 bases and J gave up 0 bases, with 14 bases separating them. The CDR3 spans 15 residues. Germline CDR1 SQVTM, CDR2 ANQGSEA. CDR3 sequence: CSVIPSWSSYNEQFF. The CDR3 bases are TGCAGCGTTATACCAAGTTGGAGCTCCTACAATGAGCAGTTCTTC.

The chain employs TRBV15 and TRBJ1-5; tentatively, D is TRBD1 (6 bases). Germline loops: CDR1 LNHNV, CDR2 YYDKDF (reference sequence). The CDR3 runs to 16 residues. V was shortened by 1 base and J by 0 bases, with 10 bases between the two germline ends. As DNA, the CDR3 is TGTGCCACCAGCAGAGGGACAGCTTATAGCAATCAGCCCCAGCATTTT. It specifies CATSRGTAYSNQPQHF.

The table lists this clone with a count of one. The chain combines TRBV2 with TRBJ2-5; D unresolved. Trimming left V 1 base short and J 1 base short, with 7 bases between. Germline CDR1 and CDR2: SNHLY and FYNNEI. The CDR3 is 14 amino acids. CDR3 DNA sequence: TGTGCCAGCAGTGAAGGAAGTGGCCAAGAGACCCAGTACTTC. This codes for CASSEGSGQETQYF. Filled out from reference TRBV2 and TRBJ2-5, the complete variable domain reads EPEVTQTPSHQVTQMGQEVILRCVPISNHLYFYWYRQILGQKVEFLVSFYNNEISEKSEIFDDQFSVERPDGSNFTLKIRSTKLEDSAMYFCASSEGSGQETQYFGPGTRLLVL.

The chain employs TRBV6-1 and TRBJ2-7, with TRBD2 as a possible D gene (5 bases). The length of the CDR3 is 15 residues. CDR1 and CDR2 (germline): MNHNS, SASEGT. V lost 2 bases and J lost 5, with 16 bases in between. The CDR3 DNA reads as TGTGCCAGCAGTGAATGGAACTGGACGGAGGACGAGCAGTACTTC. Its translation is CASSEWNWTEDEQYF.

This sequence joins TRBV2 and TRBJ2-2; D gene uncertain. The CDR3 sequence is 15 residues long. The V gene lost 4 bases and the J gene lost 3 bases, with 12 bases spanning the gap. Germline lookup yields CDR1 SNHLY and CDR2 FYNNEI. In DNA, the CDR3 is TGTGCCAGCAGTGCTAGTTCCCTCTACACCGGGGAGCTGTTTTTT. It specifies CASSASSLYTGELFF.

The chain recombines TRBV19 with TRBJ2-5; TRBD1 agrees at 10 bases. This CDR3 comprises 14 residues. Germline CDR1 and CDR2: LNHDA and SQIVND (reference sequence). Losses at the gene ends were 5 bases for V and 4 bases for J; bases not matched to a gene: 4. The CDR3 protein is CASSPTGGGETQYF. The DNA of the CDR3 is TGTGCCAGTAGTCCGACAGGGGGCGGAGAGACCCAGTACTTC.

This clone was found once. The chain combines TRBV11-2 with TRBJ2-1, with TRBD2 matching over 9 bases. Losses at the gene ends were 5 bases for V and 0 bases for J; bases not matched to a gene: 14. This CDR3 region has 19 residues. Germline lookup yields CDR1 SGHAT and CDR2 FQNNGV. Here the CDR3 reads CASSHQLAGPTSSYNEQFF. The CDR3 nucleotides read TGTGCCAGCAGCCACCAGCTAGCGGGACCCACCAGCTCCTACAATGAGCAGTTCTTC.

The chain carries TRBV4-1 and TRBJ2-5, with 12 bases matching TRBD1. The J call is doubtful: the DNA matches TRBJ2-7 better. This CDR3 has 14 residues. Germline CDR1 is MGHRA and CDR2 is YSYEKL. This CDR3 reads CASSPGQGAYEQYF. DNA for the CDR3: TGCGCCAGCAGCCCGGGACAGGGGGCTTACGAGCAGTACTTC.

Here the CDR3 reads CASSAGALNYGYTF. CDR3 nucleotides: TGTGCCAGCAGCGCGGGGGCATTAAACTATGGCTACACCTTC. V is TRBV9 and J is TRBJ1-2; a possible D gene is TRBD1 (6 bases). The germline CDR1 and CDR2 sequences are SGDLS and YYNGEE. This CDR3 is built from 14 residues. V gave up 3 bases and J gave up 2 bases, with 11 bases separating them.

The chain carries TRBV5-6 and TRBJ2-6; D remains ambiguous. The length of the CDR3 is 15 residues. Germline V gene lookup returns CDR1 SGHDT and CDR2 YYEEEE. V was clipped by 8 bases and J by 0 bases, with 12 bases between them. The CDR3 spells CASAMGFSGANVLTF. The DNA for the CDR3 is TGTGCCAGTGCAATGGGGTTCTCTGGGGCCAACGTCCTGACTTTC. Supplemented by reference TRBV5-6 and TRBJ2-6, the full variable domain reads DAGVTQSPTHLIKTRGQQVTLRCSPKSGHDTVSWYQQALGQGPQFIFQYYEEEERQRGNFPDRFSGHQFPNYSSELNVNALLLGDSALYLCASAMGFSGANVLTFGAGSRLTVL.

This rearrangement joins TRBV4-1 to TRBJ2-2; 8 positions match TRBD2. CDR3 length equals 17 residues. From germline, CDR1 is MGHRA and CDR2 YSYEKL. The junction had 9 bases not matched to a gene; V was cut back by 3 bases and J by 3 bases. DNA of the CDR3: TGCGCCAGCAGCCATTCCGTCGGGGGGGCTTACACCGGGGAGCTGTTTTTT. It translates to CASSHSVGGAYTGELFF.

V usage is TRBV27 and J usage is TRBJ1-5, with 10 bases matching TRBD1. This CDR3 has 16 residues. J was trimmed by 7 bases and V by 6 bases; bases with no gene match: 12. Germline lookup yields CDR1 MNHEY and CDR2 SMNVEV (reference sequence). The CDR3 sequence is CASRDIGTGAHQPQHF. The CDR3 DNA reads as TGTGCCAGCAGAGACATCGGGACAGGGGCCCACCAGCCCCAGCATTTT.

The chain is built from TRBV30 and TRBJ2-7; D is possibly TRBD2 (6 bases). Trimming removed 5 bases at V and 2 bases at J, with 16 bases between. CDR1 is GTSNPN and CDR2 is SVGIG in the germline V gene (reference sequence). The CDR3 loop spans 14 amino acids. CDR3: CAWGWRDRAYEQYF. The CDR3, as DNA: TGTGCCTGGGGGTGGAGGGATAGGGCCTACGAGCAGTACTTC. The entire variable domain, with the rest obtained from reference TRBV30 and TRBJ2-7, is as follows: SQTIHQWPATLVQPVGSPLSLECTVEGTSNPNLYWYRQAAGRGLQLLFYSVGIGQISSEVPQNLSASRPQDRQFILSSKKLLLSDSGFYLCAWGWRDRAYEQYFGPGTRLTVT.